This T cell receptor beta chain was recorded in a study of cytomegalovirus exposure and HLA in healthy donors. Study in general: Inside one of the first data releases sat about 85 million unique TCRs taken from HLA-typed donors.

Broader study findings: For most TCR sequences rarity was the rule, although some public TCRs occurred in many donors.

The PCR ran on 60 Vbeta and 13 Jbeta primers. Libraries were prepared by immunoSEQ multiplex PCR; TCRdb keeps only in-frame clonotypes and omits some of them. The sample holds 81,000 or so clones, 70% to 75% seen once. Details on this clone: The antigen remains unidentified.

The material sequenced was PBMCs. This TCR derives from a man aged 55 to 70 in good health and CMV-seronegative.

The CDR3 sequence is CSASRALSSDEQFF. DNA for the CDR3: TGCAGCGCGTCGAGGGCCTTATCATCCGATGAGCAGTTCTTC. The V gene is TRBV29-1, the J gene TRBJ2-1; D perhaps matches TRBD2 (5 bases). The CDR3 has 14 amino acids. The ends were cut back, 7 bases at V and 8 bases at J, with 21 bases in the middle. Germline values: CDR1 SQVTM, CDR2 ANQGSEA.